These 4 T cell receptor beta chains were sequenced from one sample in a study of T cells after yellow fever vaccination (dated by TCRdb to the late 2010s). Libraries came from 5' RACE. The run used an Illumina NovaSeq 6000. Through fastp at Q25 and MiXCR, TCRdb rebuilt clones from the public reads, retaining in-frame beta chains. Rows are combined by CDR3 protein, so each entry shows the most common genes and DNA. The sample table records some 160,000 distinct CDR3 sequences; around 8.5% of these occur just once. The ten biggest clones cover roughly 36% of the sample. The treatment or condition label corresponds to: live attenuated yellow fever vaccine strain. The sample consisted of CD8+ T cells sorted from PBMCs, taken 45 days after the yellow fever booster vaccination. The receptors come from a young man who received the YFV17D yellow fever vaccine.

This clonotype was counted between two and nine times. The rearrangement uses TRBV10-3 and TRBJ1-1; no clear D. The germline gives CDR1 ENHRY, CDR2 SYGVKD. CDR3 length: 15 amino acids. V was cut by 3 bases and J by 4 bases, with 15 bases left in between. CDR3 coding DNA: TGTGCCATCAGTGACCGATCAAATCCCACCACTGAAGCTTTCTTT. Translating gives CAISDRSNPTTEAFF.

This clonotype was observed many times. J is TRBJ2-1 and V is TRBV11-1; TRBD1 agrees at 9 bases. The ends lost 2 bases at V and 9 bases at J; junction bases unmatched: 8. The germline gives CDR1 SGHAT, CDR2 FQDESV (reference sequence). The CDR3 is 15 residues long. CDR3 loop: CASSLNRWTGVEQFF. CDR3 DNA sequence: TGTGCCAGCAGCTTAAATCGTTGGACAGGGGTTGAGCAGTTCTTC.

This clonotype has at least ten counts. The chain carries TRBV29-1 and TRBJ1-1; D is undetermined. The CDR3 is 11 residues long. Germline loops: CDR1 SQVTM, CDR2 ANQGSEA. V was pared by 4 bases and J by 1 base, with 4 bases between. The CDR3 protein is CSVARNTEAFF. The CDR3 DNA reads as TGCAGCGTTGCAAGGAACACTGAAGCTTTCTTT. The full variable domain, rest sourced from reference TRBV29-1 and TRBJ1-1, is SAVISQKPSRDICQRGTSLTIQCQVDSQVTMMFWYRQQPGQSLTLIATANQGSEATYESGFVIDKFPISRPNLTFSTLTVSNMSPEDSSIYLCSVARNTEAFFGQGTRLTVV.

The chain recombines TRBV5-6 with TRBJ2-5; 10 bases fit TRBD1. Germline lookup yields CDR1 SGHDT and CDR2 YYEEEE. After removal of 4 bases from V and 4 bases from J, the junction contained 7 bases not matched to a gene. CDR3 length equals 15 residues. The CDR3 here is CASSPGQGWGETQYF. CDR3 in DNA: TGTGCCAGCAGCCCGGGACAGGGGTGGGGAGAGACCCAGTACTTC. The full variable domain, with the rest looked up from reference TRBV5-6 and TRBJ2-5, is DAGVTQSPTHLIKTRGQQVTLRCSPKSGHDTVSWYQQALGQGPQFIFQYYEEEERQRGNFPDRFSGHQFPNYSSELNVNALLLGDSALYLCASSPGQGWGETQYFGPGTRLLVL.